This T cell receptor beta chain came from a study of shared clonotypes between healthy human individuals. General study results and limits: When compared with the clonotypes that were shared by all four sorted-subset donors, the non-shared clonotypes turned out to have lower generation probabilities.

Trimming removed 3 bases from V and 8 bases from J, with 20 bases in between. Looked up from germline, CDR1 is MGHRA and CDR2 is YSYEKL. This CDR3 comprises 16 residues. At a deep level, the assay was run. Sorted-subset replicate PCR reactions were performed with approximately 0.2 ug DNA, corresponding to roughly 30,000 T cell genomes. This table comes from immunoSEQ multiplex PCR, and its TCRdb copy is limited to in-frame clones, with some not included. The sample lists over 2,000,000 clones; 90% to 95% were seen once. As regards this clone: Antigen unknown.

Only CD45RO-negative cells positively selected for CCR7 counted as naive CD8 cells, so terminally differentiated effector memory CD45RA+ cells were excluded. The donor population consisted of healthy HIV-negative adults with no recent acute infections or vaccinations. The receptor was isolated from a man aged 18 to 30 in good health. Some clones in this sample may be carry-over from other donors' samples. The chain carries TRBV4-1 and TRBJ2-1; D call uncertain. Sequenced sample: naive CD8+ T cells from PBMCs. The CDR3 region has the DNA TGCGCCAGCAGCCATGACCCAGTGCTTAGCACGGATGAGCAGTTCTTC. This sequence encodes CASSHDPVLSTDEQFF.